The clone carrying this T cell receptor (beta chain) has ten or more counts. Its antigen remains unknown. Donors each provided 8 to 10 milliliters of peripheral blood. The trim removed 4 bases at V and 9 bases at J, leaving 8 bases unmatched. Germline lookup yields CDR1 MNHNY and CDR2 SVGAGI (reference sequence). The CDR3 is 15 amino acids. The data are from a study of blood T cells in healthy people across ages. The study's findings and limits: Donor CMV status was unknown, possibly confounding expanded clonotype changes.

The use of a sample-barcoded 5' primer and a J-beta primer mix characterized a second PCR of roughly 6 to 11 cycles. Each CDR3 protein gets one entry after TCRdb re-called the 5' RACE reads with MiXCR. The sample lists about 930,000 distinct CDR3 sequences, 29% occurring once. The same sample was also studied in work on T cells of mothers and their children. This second study notes: The sample comes from some ten healthy Caucasian donors: mothers and children.

Sequencing was done on a sample of blood. This chain links TRBV6-6 with TRBJ2-1, with 11 positions matching TRBD1. The clonotype comes from a middle-aged woman in good health. CDR3 sequence: CASSFAGTGGVEQFF. DNA of the CDR3: TGTGCCAGCAGTTTTGCCGGGACAGGGGGAGTTGAGCAGTTCTTC.